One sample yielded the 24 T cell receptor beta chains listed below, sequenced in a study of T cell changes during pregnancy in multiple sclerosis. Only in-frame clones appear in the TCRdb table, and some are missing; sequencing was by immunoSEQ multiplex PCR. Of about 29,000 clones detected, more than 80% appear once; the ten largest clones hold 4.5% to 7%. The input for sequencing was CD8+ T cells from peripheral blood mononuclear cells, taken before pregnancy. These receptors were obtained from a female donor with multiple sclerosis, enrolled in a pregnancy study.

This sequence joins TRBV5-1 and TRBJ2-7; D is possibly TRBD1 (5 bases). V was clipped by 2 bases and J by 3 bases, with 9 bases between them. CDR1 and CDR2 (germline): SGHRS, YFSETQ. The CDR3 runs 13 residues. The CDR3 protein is CASSFRGNYEQYF. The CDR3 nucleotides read TGCGCCAGCAGCTTTAGGGGAAACTACGAGCAGTACTTC.

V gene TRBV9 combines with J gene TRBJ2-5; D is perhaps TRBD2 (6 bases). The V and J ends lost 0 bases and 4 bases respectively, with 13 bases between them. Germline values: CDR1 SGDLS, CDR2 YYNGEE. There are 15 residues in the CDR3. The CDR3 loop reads CASSVEPGRGETQYF. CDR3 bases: TGTGCCAGCAGCGTAGAACCGGGGCGGGGAGAGACCCAGTACTTC.

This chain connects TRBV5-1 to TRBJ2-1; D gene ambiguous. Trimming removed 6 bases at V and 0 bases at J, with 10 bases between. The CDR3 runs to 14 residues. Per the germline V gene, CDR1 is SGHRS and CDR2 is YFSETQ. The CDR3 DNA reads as TGCGCCAGCACCATGTCCAGCTCCTACAATGAGCAGTTCTTC. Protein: CASTMSSSYNEQFF. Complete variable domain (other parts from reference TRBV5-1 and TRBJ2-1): KAGVTQTPRYLIKTRGQQVTLSCSPISGHRSVSWYQQTPGQGLQFLFEYFSETQRNKGNFPGRFSGRQFSNSRSEMNVSTLELGDSALYLCASTMSSSYNEQFFGPGTRLTVL.

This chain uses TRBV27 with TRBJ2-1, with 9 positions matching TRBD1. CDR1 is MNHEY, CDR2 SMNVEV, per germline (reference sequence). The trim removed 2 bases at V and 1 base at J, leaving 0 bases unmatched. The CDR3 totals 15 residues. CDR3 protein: CASSLGTGSYNEQFF. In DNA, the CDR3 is TGTGCCAGCAGTTTAGGGACAGGGTCCTACAATGAGCAGTTCTTC.

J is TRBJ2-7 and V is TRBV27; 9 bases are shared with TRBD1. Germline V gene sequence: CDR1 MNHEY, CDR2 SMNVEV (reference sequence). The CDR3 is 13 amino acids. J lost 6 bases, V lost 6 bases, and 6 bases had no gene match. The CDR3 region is CASRDRGSFEQYF. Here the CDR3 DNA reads TGTGCCAGCAGGGACAGGGGATCGTTCGAGCAGTACTTC.

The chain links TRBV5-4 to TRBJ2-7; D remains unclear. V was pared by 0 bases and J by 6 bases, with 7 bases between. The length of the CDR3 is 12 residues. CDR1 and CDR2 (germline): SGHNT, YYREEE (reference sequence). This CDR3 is CASSLGRSEQYF. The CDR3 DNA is TGTGCCAGCAGCTTGGGCAGGTCCGAGCAGTACTTC.

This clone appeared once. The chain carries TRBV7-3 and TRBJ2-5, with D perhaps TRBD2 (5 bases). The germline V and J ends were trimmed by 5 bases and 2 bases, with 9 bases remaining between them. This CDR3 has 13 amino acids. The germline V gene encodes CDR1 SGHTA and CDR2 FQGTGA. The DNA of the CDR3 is TGTGCCAGCAGCGCGGACTTACAAGAGACCCAGTACTTC. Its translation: CASSADLQETQYF.

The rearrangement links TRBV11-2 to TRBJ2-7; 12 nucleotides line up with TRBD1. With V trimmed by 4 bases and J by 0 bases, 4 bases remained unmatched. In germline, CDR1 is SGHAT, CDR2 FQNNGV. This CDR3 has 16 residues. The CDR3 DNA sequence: TGTGCCAGCAGCTCCGGGACAGGGGGCGCCTCCTACGAGCAGTACTTC. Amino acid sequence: CASSSGTGGASYEQYF.

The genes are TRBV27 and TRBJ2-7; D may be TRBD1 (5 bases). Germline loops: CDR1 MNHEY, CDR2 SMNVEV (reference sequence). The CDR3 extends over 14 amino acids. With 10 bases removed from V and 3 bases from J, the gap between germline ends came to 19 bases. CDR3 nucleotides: TGTGCCACCAAACCGATCGACAGTCACTACGAGCAGTACTTC. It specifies CATKPIDSHYEQYF.

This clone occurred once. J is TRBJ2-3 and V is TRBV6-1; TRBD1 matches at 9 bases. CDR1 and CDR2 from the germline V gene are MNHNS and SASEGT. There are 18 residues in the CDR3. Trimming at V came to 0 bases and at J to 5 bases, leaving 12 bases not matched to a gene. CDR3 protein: CASSEAEGTGFAGDTQYF. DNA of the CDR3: TGTGCCAGCAGTGAAGCAGAGGGGACAGGGTTCGCGGGAGATACGCAGTATTTT.

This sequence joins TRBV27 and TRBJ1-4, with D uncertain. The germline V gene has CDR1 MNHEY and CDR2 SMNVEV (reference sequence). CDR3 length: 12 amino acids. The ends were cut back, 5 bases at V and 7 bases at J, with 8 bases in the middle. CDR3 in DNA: TGTGCCAGCAGTGAGGGTGGTGAAAAACTGTTTTTT. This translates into CASSEGGEKLFF.

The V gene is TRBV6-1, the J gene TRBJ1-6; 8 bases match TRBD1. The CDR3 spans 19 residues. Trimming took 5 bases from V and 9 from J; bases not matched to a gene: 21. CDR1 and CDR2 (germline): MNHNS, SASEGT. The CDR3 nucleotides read TGTGCCAGCAGTAAAGGGGGGACAGGAGGGGAATATAAGGGTTCACCCCTCCACTTT. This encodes CASSKGGTGGEYKGSPLHF.

For the CDR3, the DNA is TGCAGCGTTGATCTACCGATTGGACAGGGCAACACCTACGAGCAGTACTTC. Translating gives CSVDLPIGQGNTYEQYF. The chain has TRBV29-1 and TRBJ2-7, with 8 bases that match TRBD1. Losses at the gene ends were 3 bases for V and 2 bases for J; bases not matched to a gene: 15. From germline, CDR1 is SQVTM and CDR2 ANQGSEA. The CDR3 totals 17 residues.

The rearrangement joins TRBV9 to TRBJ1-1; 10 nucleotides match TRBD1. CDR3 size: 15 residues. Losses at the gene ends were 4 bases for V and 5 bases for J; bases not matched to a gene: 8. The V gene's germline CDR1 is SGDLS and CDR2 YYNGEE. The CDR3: CASSPRTGGETEAFF. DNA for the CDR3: TGTGCCAGCAGCCCCCGGACAGGGGGGGAAACTGAAGCTTTCTTT. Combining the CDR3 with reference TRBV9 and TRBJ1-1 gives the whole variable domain DSGVTQTPKHLITATGQRVTLRCSPRSGDLSVYWYQQSLDQGLQFLIQYYNGEERAKGNILERFSAQQFPDLHSELNLSSLELGDSALYFCASSPRTGGETEAFFGQGTRLTVV.

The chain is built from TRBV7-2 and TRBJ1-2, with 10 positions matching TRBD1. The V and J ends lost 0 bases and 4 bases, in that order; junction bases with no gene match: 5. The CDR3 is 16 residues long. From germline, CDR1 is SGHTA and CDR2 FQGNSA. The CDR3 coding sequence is TGTGCCAGCAGCTTAGCACCGGGACAGGGGATCTATGGCTACACCTTC. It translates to CASSLAPGQGIYGYTF.

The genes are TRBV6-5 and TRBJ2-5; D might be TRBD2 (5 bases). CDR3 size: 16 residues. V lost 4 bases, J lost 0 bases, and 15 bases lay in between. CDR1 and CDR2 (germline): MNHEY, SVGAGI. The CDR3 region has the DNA TGTGCCAGCAGTTCTGCCACCGGGGAGTACCAAGAGACCCAGTACTTC. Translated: CASSSATGEYQETQYF.

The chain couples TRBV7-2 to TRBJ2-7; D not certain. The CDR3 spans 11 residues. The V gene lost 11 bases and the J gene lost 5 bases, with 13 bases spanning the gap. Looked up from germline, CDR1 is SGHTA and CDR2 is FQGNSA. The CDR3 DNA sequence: TGTGCCGTTAGTTCCCTCAACGAGCAGTACTTC. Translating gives CAVSSLNEQYF.

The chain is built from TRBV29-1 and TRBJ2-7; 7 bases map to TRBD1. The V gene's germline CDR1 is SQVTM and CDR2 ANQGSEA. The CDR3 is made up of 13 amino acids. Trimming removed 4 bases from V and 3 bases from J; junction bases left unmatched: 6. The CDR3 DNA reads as TGCAGCGTTGTGGGGGACAGTTACTACGAGCAGTACTTC. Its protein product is CSVVGDSYYEQYF.

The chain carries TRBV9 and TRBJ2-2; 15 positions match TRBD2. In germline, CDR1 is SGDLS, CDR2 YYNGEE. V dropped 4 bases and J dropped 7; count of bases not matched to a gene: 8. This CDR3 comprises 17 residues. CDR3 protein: CASSIGLAGGPGGELFF. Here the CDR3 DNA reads TGTGCCAGCAGCATCGGACTAGCGGGAGGGCCGGGCGGGGAGCTGTTTTTT.

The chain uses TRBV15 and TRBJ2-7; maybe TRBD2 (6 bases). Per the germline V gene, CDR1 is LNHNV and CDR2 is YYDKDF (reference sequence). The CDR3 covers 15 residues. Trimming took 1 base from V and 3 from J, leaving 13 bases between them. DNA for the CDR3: TGTGCCACCAGCAGAGCCTATGGGGGAGGCTACGAGCAGTACTTC. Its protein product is CATSRAYGGGYEQYF.

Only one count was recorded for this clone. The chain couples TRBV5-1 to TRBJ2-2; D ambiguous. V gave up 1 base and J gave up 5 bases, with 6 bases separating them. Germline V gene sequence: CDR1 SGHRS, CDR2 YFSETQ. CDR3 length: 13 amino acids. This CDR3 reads CASSLLYTGELFF. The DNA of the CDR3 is TGCGCCAGCAGCTTGTTGTATACCGGGGAGCTGTTTTTT.

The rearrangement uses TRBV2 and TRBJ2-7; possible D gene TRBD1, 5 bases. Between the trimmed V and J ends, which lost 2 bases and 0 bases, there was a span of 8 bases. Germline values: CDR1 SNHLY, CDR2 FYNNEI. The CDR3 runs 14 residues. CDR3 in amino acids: CASSENRISYEQYF. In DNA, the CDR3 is TGTGCCAGCAGTGAAAACAGGATCTCCTACGAGCAGTACTTC.

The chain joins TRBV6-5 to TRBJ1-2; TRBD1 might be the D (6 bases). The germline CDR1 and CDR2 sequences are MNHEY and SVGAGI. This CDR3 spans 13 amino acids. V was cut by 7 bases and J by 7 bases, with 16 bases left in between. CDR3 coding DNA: TGTGCCAGCACCCAAACTCAAGGGGGTGGCTACACCTTC. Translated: CASTQTQGGGYTF.

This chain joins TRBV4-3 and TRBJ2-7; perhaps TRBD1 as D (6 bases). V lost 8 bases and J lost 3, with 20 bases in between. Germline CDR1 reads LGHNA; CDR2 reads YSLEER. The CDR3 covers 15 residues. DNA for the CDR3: TGCGCCAGCGGACAGTACAGGGAATTGGACTACGAGCAGTACTTC. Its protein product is CASGQYRELDYEQYF.